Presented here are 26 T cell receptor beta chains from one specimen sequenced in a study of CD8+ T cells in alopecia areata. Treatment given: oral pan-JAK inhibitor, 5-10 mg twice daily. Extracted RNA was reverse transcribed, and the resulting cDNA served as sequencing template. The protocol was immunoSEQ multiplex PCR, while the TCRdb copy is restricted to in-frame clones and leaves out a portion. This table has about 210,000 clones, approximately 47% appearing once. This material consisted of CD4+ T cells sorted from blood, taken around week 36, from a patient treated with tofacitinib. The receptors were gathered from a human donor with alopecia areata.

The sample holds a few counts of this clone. The DNA for the CDR3 is TGTGCCAGCAGCGTAGAGGGAAAAAACACCATATATTTT. Its protein is CASSVEGKNTIYF. The chain recombines TRBV9 with TRBJ1-3; no definite D call. The CDR3 sequence is 13 residues long. Deletions cut 0 bases from V and 6 bases from J, with 7 bases between. Germline V gene lookup returns CDR1 SGDLS and CDR2 YYNGEE.

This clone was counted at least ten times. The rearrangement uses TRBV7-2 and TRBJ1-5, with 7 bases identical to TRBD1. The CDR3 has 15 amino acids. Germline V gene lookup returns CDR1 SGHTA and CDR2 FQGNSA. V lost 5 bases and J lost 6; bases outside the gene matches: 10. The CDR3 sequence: CASSPQGGDGQPQHF. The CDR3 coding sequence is TGTGCCAGCAGCCCGCAGGGGGGGGACGGTCAGCCCCAGCATTTT.

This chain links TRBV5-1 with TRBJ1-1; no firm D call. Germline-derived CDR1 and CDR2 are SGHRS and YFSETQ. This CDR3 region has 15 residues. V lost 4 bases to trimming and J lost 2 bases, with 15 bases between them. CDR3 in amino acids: CASSASGSHNTEAFF. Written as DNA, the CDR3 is TGCGCCAGCAGCGCCTCGGGGAGCCACAACACTGAAGCTTTCTTT.

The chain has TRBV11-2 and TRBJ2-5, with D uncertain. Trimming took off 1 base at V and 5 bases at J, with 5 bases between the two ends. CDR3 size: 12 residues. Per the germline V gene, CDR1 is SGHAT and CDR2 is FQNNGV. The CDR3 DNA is TGTGCCAGCAGCTTAGTAGACGAGACCCAGTACTTC. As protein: CASSLVDETQYF.

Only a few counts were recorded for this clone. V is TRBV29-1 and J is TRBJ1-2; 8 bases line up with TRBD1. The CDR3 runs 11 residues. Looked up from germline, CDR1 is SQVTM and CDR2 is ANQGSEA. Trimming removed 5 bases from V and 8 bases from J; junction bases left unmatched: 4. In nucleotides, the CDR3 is TGCAGCGTTTCGACAGGGGCGGGCTACACCTTC. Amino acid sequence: CSVSTGAGYTF.

The CDR3 coding sequence is TGTGCCAGCAGCCAAGAGTTAAGATCCTACGAGCAGTACTTC. It specifies CASSQELRSYEQYF. The V gene is TRBV4-2, the J gene TRBJ2-7; D not certain. The CDR3 extends over 14 amino acids. V lost 0 bases and J 1 base, leaving 7 bases between the germline ends. CDR1 LGHNA and CDR2 YNFKEQ come from the germline V gene.

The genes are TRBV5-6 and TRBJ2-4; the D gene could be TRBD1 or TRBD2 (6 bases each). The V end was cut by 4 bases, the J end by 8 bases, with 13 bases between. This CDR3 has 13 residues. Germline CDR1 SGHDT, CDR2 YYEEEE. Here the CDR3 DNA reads TGTGCCAGCAGCCGGGGGCAGTTGGACATTCAGTACTTC. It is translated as CASSRGQLDIQYF. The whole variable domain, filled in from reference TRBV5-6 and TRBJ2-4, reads DAGVTQSPTHLIKTRGQQVTLRCSPKSGHDTVSWYQQALGQGPQFIFQYYEEEERQRGNFPDRFSGHQFPNYSSELNVNALLLGDSALYLCASSRGQLDIQYFGAGTRLSVL.

CDR3 nucleotides: TGTGCCAGCAGTGATGGGACAGGGGGAAAAGCTGGGGCCAACGTCCTGACTTTC. Its protein product is CASSDGTGGKAGANVLTF. V gene TRBV28 combines with J gene TRBJ2-6, with 11 bases lining up with TRBD1. Looked up from germline, CDR1 is MDHEN and CDR2 is SYDVKM. The J segment lost 2 bases and the V segment lost 5 bases, leaving 8 bases of the junction unmatched. CDR3 length: 18 amino acids.

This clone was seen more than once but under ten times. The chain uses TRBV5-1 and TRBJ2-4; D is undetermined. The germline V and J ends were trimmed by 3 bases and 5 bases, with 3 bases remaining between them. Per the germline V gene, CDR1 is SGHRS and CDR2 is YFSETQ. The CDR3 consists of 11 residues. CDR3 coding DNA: TGCGCCAGCAGCTATGAAAACATTCAGTACTTC. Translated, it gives CASSYENIQYF.

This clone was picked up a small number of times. Written as DNA, the CDR3 is TGTGCCAGCAGCGGACAGTTGAACACTGAAGCTTTCTTT. This codes for CASSGQLNTEAFF. The rearrangement joins TRBV11-2 to TRBJ1-1; weak D call: TRBD1 (6 bases). The ends were cut back, 5 bases at V and 0 bases at J, with 7 bases in the middle. Germline V gene lookup returns CDR1 SGHAT and CDR2 FQNNGV. The CDR3 runs 13 residues.

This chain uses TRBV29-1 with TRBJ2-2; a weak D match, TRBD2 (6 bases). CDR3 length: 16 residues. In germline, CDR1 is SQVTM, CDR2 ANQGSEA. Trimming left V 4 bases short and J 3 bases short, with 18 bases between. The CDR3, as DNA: TGCAGCGTTGGGGGATCGACTAGTTCTGACACCGGGGAGCTGTTTTTT. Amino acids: CSVGGSTSSDTGELFF.

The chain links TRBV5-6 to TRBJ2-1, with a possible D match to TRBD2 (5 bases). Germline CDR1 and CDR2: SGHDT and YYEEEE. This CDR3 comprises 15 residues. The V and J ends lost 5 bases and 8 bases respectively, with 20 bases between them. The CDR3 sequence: CASSYRPVRGDEQFF. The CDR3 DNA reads TGTGCCAGCAGTTACCGACCGGTTCGGGGTGATGAGCAGTTCTTC.

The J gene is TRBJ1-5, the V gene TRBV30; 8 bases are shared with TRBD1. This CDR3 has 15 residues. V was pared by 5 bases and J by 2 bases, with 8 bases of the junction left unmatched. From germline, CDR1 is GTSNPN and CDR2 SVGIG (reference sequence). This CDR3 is CAWADRAVGNQPQHF. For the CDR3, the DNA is TGTGCCTGGGCGGACAGGGCTGTGGGCAATCAGCCCCAGCATTTT.

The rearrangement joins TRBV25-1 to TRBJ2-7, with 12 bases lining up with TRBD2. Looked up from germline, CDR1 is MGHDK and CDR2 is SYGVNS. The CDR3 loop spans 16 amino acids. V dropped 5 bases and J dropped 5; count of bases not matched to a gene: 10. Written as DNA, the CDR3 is TGTGCCAGCAGTTCTCGGAGACTAGCGGGAGTCAACGAGCAGTACTTC. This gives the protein CASSSRRLAGVNEQYF.

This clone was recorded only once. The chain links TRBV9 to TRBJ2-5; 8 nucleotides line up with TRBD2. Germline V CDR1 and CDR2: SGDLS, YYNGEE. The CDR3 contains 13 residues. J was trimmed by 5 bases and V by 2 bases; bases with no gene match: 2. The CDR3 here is CASSVSGIETQYF. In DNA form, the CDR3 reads TGTGCCAGCAGCGTTAGCGGGATCGAGACCCAGTACTTC.

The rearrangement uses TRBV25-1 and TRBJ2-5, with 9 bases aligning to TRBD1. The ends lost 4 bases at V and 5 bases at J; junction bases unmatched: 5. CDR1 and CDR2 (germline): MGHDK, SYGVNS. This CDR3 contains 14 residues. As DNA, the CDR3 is TGTGCCAGCAGTGCACAGGGGGCGGGCGAGACCCAGTACTTC. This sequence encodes CASSAQGAGETQYF.

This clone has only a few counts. CDR3 amino acids: CSAAVGRGEQFF. The CDR3 DNA reads as TGCAGCGCGGCCGTGGGACGGGGTGAGCAGTTCTTC. V and J are TRBV29-1 and TRBJ2-1; D may match TRBD1 or TRBD2 (5 bases each). CDR1 is SQVTM and CDR2 is ANQGSEA in the germline V gene. CDR3 length: 12 residues. Deletions cut 7 bases from V and 9 bases from J, with 16 bases between.

In DNA, the CDR3 is TGCAGCTATACCGGGACAGGGCGAACCTACAATGAGCAGTTCTTC. Encoded protein: CSYTGTGRTYNEQFF. V is TRBV29-1 and J is TRBJ2-1; TRBD1 matches 9 bases. The trim removed 8 bases at V and 2 bases at J, leaving 10 bases unmatched. Looked up from germline, CDR1 is SQVTM and CDR2 is ANQGSEA. This CDR3 spans 15 amino acids.

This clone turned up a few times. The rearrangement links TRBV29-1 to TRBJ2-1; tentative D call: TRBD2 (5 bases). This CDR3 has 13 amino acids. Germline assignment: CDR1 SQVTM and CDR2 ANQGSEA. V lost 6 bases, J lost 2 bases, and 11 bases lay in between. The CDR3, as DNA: TGCAGCGTAGACGGGAAGACCTACAATGAGCAGTTCTTC. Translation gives CSVDGKTYNEQFF.

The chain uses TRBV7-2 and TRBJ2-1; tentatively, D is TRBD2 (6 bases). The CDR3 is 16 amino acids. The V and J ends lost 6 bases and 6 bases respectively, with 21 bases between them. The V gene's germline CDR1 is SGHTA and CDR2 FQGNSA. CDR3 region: CASRLQRLGTVNEQFF. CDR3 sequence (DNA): TGTGCCAGCAGACTACAACGACTAGGCACGGTCAATGAGCAGTTCTTC.

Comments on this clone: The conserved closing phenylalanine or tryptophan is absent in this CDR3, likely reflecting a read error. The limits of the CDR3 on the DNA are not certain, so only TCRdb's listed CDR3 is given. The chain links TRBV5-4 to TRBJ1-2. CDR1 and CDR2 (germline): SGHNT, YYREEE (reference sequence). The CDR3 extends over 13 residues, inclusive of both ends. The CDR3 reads CASSFNQRAGFIS.

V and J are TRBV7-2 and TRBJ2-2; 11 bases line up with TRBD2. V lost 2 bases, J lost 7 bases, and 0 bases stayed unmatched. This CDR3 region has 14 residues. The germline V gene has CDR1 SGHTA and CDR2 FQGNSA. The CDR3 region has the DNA TGTGCCAGCAGCTTAACTAGCGGGAGCGGGGAGCTGTTTTTT. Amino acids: CASSLTSGSGELFF.

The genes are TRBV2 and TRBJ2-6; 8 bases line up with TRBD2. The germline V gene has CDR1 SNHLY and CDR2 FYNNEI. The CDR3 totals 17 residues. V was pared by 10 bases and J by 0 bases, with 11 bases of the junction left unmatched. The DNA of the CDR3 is TGTGCCACCTCCCCCGCTAGCGGGTTCTCTGGGGCCAACGTCCTGACTTTC. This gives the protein CATSPASGFSGANVLTF.

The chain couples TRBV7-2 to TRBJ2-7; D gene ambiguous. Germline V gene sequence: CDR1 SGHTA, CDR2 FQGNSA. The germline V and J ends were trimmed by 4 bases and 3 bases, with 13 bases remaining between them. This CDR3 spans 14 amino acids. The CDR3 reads CASSYQVPLYEQYF. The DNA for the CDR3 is TGTGCCAGCAGCTACCAGGTCCCACTCTACGAGCAGTACTTC.

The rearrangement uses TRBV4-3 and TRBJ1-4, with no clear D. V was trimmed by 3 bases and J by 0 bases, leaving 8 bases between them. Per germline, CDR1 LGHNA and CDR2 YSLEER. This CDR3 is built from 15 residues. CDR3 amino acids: CASSQNRATNEKLFF. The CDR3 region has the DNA TGCGCCAGCAGCCAGAACAGAGCAACTAATGAAAAACTGTTTTTT.

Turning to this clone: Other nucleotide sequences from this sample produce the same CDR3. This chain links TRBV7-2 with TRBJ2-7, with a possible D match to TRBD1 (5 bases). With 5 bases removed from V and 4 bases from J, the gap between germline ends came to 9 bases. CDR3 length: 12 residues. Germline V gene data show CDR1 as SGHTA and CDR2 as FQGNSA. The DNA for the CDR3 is TGTGCCAGCAGCCCCGACAGATACGAGCAGTACTTC. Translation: CASSPDRYEQYF.